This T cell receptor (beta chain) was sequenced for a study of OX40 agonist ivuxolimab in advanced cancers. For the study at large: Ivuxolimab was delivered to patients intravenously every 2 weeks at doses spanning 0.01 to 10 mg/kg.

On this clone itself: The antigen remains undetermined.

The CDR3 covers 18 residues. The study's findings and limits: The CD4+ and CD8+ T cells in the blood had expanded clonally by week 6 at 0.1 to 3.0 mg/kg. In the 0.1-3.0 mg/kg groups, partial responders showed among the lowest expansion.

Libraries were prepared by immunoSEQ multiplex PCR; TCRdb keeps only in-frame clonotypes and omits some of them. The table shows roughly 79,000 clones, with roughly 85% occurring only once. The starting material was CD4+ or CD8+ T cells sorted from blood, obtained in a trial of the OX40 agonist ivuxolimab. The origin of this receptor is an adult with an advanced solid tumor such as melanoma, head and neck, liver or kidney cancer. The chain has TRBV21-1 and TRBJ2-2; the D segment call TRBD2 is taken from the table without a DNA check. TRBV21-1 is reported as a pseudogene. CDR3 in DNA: TGTGCCAGCAGCCTAGCAAACCCCGAGCCACCAAACACCGGGGAGCTGTTTTTT. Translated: CASSLANPEPPNTGELFF.